The T cell receptor (beta chain) described here comes from a study of neurological immune-mediated disorders. CDR1 is MGHDK, CDR2 SYGVNS, per germline. V gave up 8 bases and J gave up 2 bases, with 12 bases separating them. CDR3 length: 13 residues. Healthy control samples came from blood bank volunteers in Maryland, USA. Synthesis of cDNA was performed by 5'RACE using 10-nucleotide random UMIs. TCRdb re-analysed the 5' RACE reads in MiXCR, keeping a single row per CDR3 protein. Here the sample spans around 16,000 distinct CDR3 sequences, 9% to 10% being singletons. The sample holds many counts of this clonotype.

This clonotype originated in a man between 45 and 60 years old in good health. The material sequenced was CD8+ T cells from blood. The V gene is TRBV25-1, the J gene TRBJ2-5; D is unresolved. CDR3: CASGDFGQETQYF. The CDR3 nucleotides are TGTGCCAGCGGAGACTTTGGGCAAGAGACCCAGTACTTC.